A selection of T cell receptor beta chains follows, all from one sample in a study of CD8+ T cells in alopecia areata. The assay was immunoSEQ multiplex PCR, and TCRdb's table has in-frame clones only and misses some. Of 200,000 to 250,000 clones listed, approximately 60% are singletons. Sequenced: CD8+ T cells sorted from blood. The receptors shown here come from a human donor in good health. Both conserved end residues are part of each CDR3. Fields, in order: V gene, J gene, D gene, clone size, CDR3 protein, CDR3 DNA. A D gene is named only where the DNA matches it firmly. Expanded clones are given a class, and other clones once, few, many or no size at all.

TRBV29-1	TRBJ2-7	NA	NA	CSVNFGSSYEQYF	TGCAGCGTGAACTTTGGTAGCTCCTACGAGCAGTACTTC
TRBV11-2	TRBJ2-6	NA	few	CASSLGGAGANVLTF	TGTGCCAGCAGCTTAGGAGGGGCTGGGGCCAACGTCCTGACTTTC
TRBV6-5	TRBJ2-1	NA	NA	CASSLDSSAYNEQFF	TGTGCCAGCAGCCTGGACAGCAGTGCCTACAATGAGCAGTTCTTC
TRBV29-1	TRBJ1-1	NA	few	CSVALMNTEAFF	TGCAGCGTTGCCCTCATGAACACTGAAGCTTTCTTT
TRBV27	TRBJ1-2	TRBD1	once	CASSHGTGYGYTF	TGTGCCAGCAGTCATGGGACAGGGTACGGCTACACCTTC
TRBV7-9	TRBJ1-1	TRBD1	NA	CASSFDRGESGNTEAFF	TGTGCCAGCAGCTTTGACAGGGGAGAGAGTGGGAACACTGAAGCTTTCTTT
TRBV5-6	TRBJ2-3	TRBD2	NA	CASSSGGAGTDTQYF	TGTGCCAGCAGCTCCGGGGGGGCCGGCACAGATACGCAGTATTTT
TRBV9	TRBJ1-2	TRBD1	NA	CASSAPGQGNYGYTF	TGTGCCAGCAGCGCGCCGGGACAGGGTAACTATGGCTACACCTTC
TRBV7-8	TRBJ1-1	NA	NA	CASSPPDREGTEAFF	TGTGCCAGCAGCCCCCCGGACCGGGAGGGCACTGAAGCTTTCTTT
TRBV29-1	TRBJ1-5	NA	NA	CSVEETGGNQPQHF	TGCAGCGTTGAAGAGACGGGGGGAAATCAGCCCCAGCATTTT
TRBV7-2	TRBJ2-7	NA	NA	CASSLIPQGYYEQYF	TGTGCCAGCAGCTTAATCCCACAGGGCTACTACGAGCAGTACTTC
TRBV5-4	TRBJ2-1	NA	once	CASSRTGNEQFF	TGTGCCAGCAGCCGTACAGGGAATGAGCAGTTCTTC
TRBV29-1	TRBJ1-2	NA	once	CSADDEDSIYGYTF	TGCAGCGCCGACGATGAGGACAGTATCTATGGCTACACCTTC
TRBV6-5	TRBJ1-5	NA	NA	CASSYGSGENQPQHF	TGTGCCAGCAGTTACGGGTCAGGAGAGAATCAGCCCCAGCATTTT
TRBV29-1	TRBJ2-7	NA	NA	CSVGGRGVTGEIPGEQYF	TGCAGCGTTGGGGGTCGCGGTGTGACAGGTGAAATACCGGGCGAGCAGTACTTC
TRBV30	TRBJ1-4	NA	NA	CAWTGGGLDEKLFF	TGTGCCTGGACCGGGGGGGGTTTGGATGAAAAACTGTTTTTT
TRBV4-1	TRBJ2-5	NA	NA	CASSQVGSQETQYF	TGCGCCAGCAGCCAAGTGGGCAGCCAAGAGACCCAGTACTTC
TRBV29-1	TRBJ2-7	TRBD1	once	CSVMTGNSYEQYF	TGCAGCGTGATGACAGGGAACTCCTACGAGCAGTACTTC
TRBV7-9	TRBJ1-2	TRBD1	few	CASSTVGSGGEYGYTF	TGTGCCAGCAGCACAGTGGGATCAGGGGGAGAATATGGCTACACCTTC
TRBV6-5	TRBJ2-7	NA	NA	CASSGQDSDEQYF	TGTGCCAGCAGTGGCCAGGATAGCGACGAGCAGTACTTC
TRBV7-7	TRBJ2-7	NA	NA	CASSLELGYEQYF	TGTGCCAGCAGCTTAGAATTGGGCTACGAGCAGTACTTC
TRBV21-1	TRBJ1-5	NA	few	CASKTGVNQPQHF	TGTGCCAGCAAGACAGGGGTTAATCAGCCCCAGCATTTT
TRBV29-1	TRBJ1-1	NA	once	CSVRWLMDTEAFF	TGCAGCGTTCGGTGGCTTATGGACACTGAAGCTTTCTTT
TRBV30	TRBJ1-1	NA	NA	CAWSSVPNTEAFF	TGTGCCTGGAGTAGCGTCCCGAACACTGAAGCTTTCTTT
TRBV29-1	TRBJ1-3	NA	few	CSVVGDSSGNTIYF	TGCAGCGTTGTAGGGGATAGCTCTGGAAACACCATATATTTT
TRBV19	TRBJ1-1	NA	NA	CASSIGGTTEAFF	TGTGCCAGTAGTATAGGGGGGACCACTGAAGCTTTCTTT
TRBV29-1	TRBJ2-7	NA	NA	CSALSRGSYEQYF	TGCAGCGCGCTCTCCAGGGGCTCCTACGAGCAGTACTTC
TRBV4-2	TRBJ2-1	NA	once	CASSYGTYDEQFF	TGTGCCAGCAGTTACGGGACCTACGATGAGCAGTTCTTC
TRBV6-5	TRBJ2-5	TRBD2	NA	CASSYNLAGGLETQYF	TGTGCCAGCAGTTACAATTTAGCGGGGGGGTTGGAGACCCAGTACTTC
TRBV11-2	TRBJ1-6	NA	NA	CASSLGMEPLHF	TGTGCCAGCAGCTTAGGGATGGAGCCCCTCCACTTT
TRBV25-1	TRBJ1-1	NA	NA	CASSQQHNTEAFF	TGTGCCAGCAGTCAACAGCACAACACTGAAGCTTTCTTT
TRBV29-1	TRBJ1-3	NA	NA	CSVSGTITGNTIYF	TGCAGCGTTTCAGGAACGATAACTGGAAACACCATATATTTT
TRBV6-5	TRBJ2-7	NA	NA	CASSYTAAYEQYF	TGTGCCAGCAGTTACACTGCGGCCTACGAGCAGTACTTC
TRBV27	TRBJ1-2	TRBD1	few	CASRLTGGDGYTF	TGTGCCAGCAGACTTACAGGGGGCGATGGCTACACCTTC
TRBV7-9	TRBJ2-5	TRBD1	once	CASSARDRAQETQYF	TGTGCCAGCAGCGCCCGGGACAGGGCCCAAGAGACCCAGTACTTC
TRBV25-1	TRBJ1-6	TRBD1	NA	CASSGQGAYSPLHF	TGTGCCAGCAGTGGTCAGGGGGCTTATTCACCCCTCCACTTT
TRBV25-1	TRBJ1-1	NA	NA	CASSEEDFQGAFF	TGTGCCAGCAGTGAAGAGGACTTCCAGGGGGCTTTCTTT
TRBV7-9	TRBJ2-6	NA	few	CASRLGANVLTF	TGTGCCAGCAGACTAGGAGCCAACGTCCTGACTTTC
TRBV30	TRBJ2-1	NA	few	CAWSRGGAIAEQFF	TGTGCCTGGAGTCGAGGGGGGGCGATTGCTGAGCAGTTCTTC
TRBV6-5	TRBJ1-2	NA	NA	CASSPRGGGYGYTF	TGTGCCAGCAGTCCTCGGGGGGGAGGCTATGGCTACACCTTC
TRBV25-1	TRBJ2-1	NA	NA	CASSERSDQGQFF	TGTGCCAGCAGTGAAAGGTCCGATCAGGGGCAGTTCTTC
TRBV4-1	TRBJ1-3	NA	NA	CASSPNTGNTIYF	TGCGCCAGCAGCCCGAATACTGGAAACACCATATATTTT
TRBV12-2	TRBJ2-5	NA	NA	CAPPGGETQYF	TGTGCACCCCCGGGCGGAGAGACCCAGTACTTC
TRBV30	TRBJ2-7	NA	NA	CAWSVGQFYEQYF	TGTGCCTGGAGTGTGGGGCAGTTCTACGAGCAGTACTTC
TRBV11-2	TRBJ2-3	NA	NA	CASSLLVSSEDTDTQYF	TGTGCCAGCAGCTTACTGGTTAGCTCGGAGGACACAGATACGCAGTATTTT
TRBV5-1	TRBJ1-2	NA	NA	CASSLADRWRAYGYTF	TGCGCCAGCAGCTTGGCCGATCGGTGGCGCGCCTATGGCTACACCTTC
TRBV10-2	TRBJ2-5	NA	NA	CASSEGGSAETQYF	TGCGCCAGCAGTGAGGGGGGAAGCGCAGAGACCCAGTACTTC
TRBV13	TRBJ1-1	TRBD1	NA	CASSSRTGGTEAFF	TGTGCCAGCAGCTCACGGACAGGAGGAACTGAAGCTTTCTTT
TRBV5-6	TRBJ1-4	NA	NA	CASSFRGPNEKLFF	TGTGCCAGCAGCTTCAGGGGTCCTAATGAAAAACTGTTTTTT
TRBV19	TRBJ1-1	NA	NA	CASSSRGGNTEAFF	TGTGCCAGTAGTTCAAGGGGAGGGAACACTGAAGCTTTCTTT
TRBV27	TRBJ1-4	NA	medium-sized	CASTSEGGLANEKLFF	TGTGCCAGCACCTCCGAGGGGGGGCTGGCTAATGAAAAACTGTTTTTT